The 32 T cell receptor beta chains given below trace back to one sample, sequenced in a study of patients and donors after allogeneic stem cell transplantation (dated by TCRdb to the early 2020s). The library was generated by RT-PCR. The sequencer was a NextSeq 550. The public reads were reanalyzed by TCRdb: fastp trimming at Q25, MiXCR alignment, in-frame beta chains only. Identical CDR3 proteins give one entry, which carries the most common genes and DNA. A total of about a million distinct CDR3 sequences appear in this sample, 18% of them only once. Clones ranked in the top ten supply about 6% of the sample. Sequenced sample: blood, either unsorted or a sorted T cell fraction (not recorded which). The receptors shown here come from a human donor who was either an allogeneic HSCT recipient or a stem cell or donor lymphocyte infusion donor (not recorded which). It is not recorded whose cells these are; they may come from a transplant donor.

This clonotype was counted a few times. This rearrangement joins TRBV20-1 to TRBJ2-7; weak D call: TRBD2 (6 bases). The V and J ends lost 1 base and 0 bases respectively, with 13 bases between them. The CDR3 is 15 residues long. Germline CDR1 is DFQATT and CDR2 is SNEGSKA (reference sequence). CDR3 region: CSARGGAVPSYEQYF. The CDR3 nucleotides read TGCAGTGCTAGAGGCGGGGCGGTCCCCTCCTACGAGCAGTACTTC.

In this sample, this clonotype turned up a few times. The rearrangement links TRBV3-1 to TRBJ2-7; D is unclear. The length of the CDR3 is 12 residues. Germline CDR1 LGHDT, CDR2 YNNKEL (reference sequence). Trimming shortened V by 0 bases and J by 8 bases, and 8 bases separated the two germline ends. In nucleotides, the CDR3 is TGTGCCAGCAGCCAAGAGGGTAACAAGCAGTACTTC. Its translation is CASSQEGNKQYF.

This clonotype came up a few times. The chain uses TRBV12-3 or TRBV12-4 and TRBJ2-3; 7 nucleotides line up with TRBD1. The CDR3 runs to 13 residues. V shed 6 bases and J 7 bases; nucleotides not matched to a gene: 7. The DNA of the CDR3 is TGTGCCAGCAGACCAGCAGGGGGTAATACGCAGTATTTT. The encoded protein is CASRPAGGNTQYF.

Only a few counts were recorded for this clonotype. This chain links TRBV2 with TRBJ2-7, with 7 bases identical to TRBD2. The CDR3 runs 14 residues. After removal of 3 bases from V and 1 base from J, the junction contained 3 bases not matched to a gene. The germline CDR1 and CDR2 sequences are SNHLY and FYNNEI. The DNA for the CDR3 is TGTGCCAGCAGTGACCCGCGGGGGTCCTACGAGCAGTACTTC. Protein: CASSDPRGSYEQYF.

J is TRBJ2-5 and V is TRBV10-3, with TRBD2 identical over 8 bases. CDR1 is ENHRY, CDR2 SYGVKD, per germline. Trimming at V came to 7 bases and at J to 5 bases, leaving 9 bases not matched to a gene. The CDR3 sequence is 14 residues long. The CDR3 here is CAITPDGRGETQYF. For the CDR3, the DNA is TGTGCCATCACCCCGGACGGGAGGGGGGAGACCCAGTACTTC.

CDR3 nucleotides: TGTGCCAGCCGTCAGTTGGGGGAGCAGTACTTC. Protein sequence: CASRQLGEQYF. The gene calls are TRBV6-5 and TRBJ2-7; D remains ambiguous. The germline CDR1 and CDR2 sequences are MNHEY and SVGAGI. The CDR3 consists of 11 residues. V was pared by 8 bases and J by 7 bases, with 12 bases between.

This clonotype turned up a few times. The V and J genes are TRBV10-2 and TRBJ2-1; TRBD1 matches 7 bases. This CDR3 comprises 15 residues. V shed 3 bases and J 5 bases; nucleotides not matched to a gene: 7. Germline V gene sequence: CDR1 WSHSY, CDR2 SAAADI. CDR3 sequence: CASSETGTAHNEQFF. The CDR3 nucleotides are TGCGCCAGCAGTGAAACCGGGACAGCCCACAATGAGCAGTTCTTC.

The chain has TRBV15 and TRBJ2-7, with D perhaps TRBD2 (6 bases). Germline CDR1 reads LNHNV; CDR2 reads YYDKDF (reference sequence). The CDR3 consists of 16 residues. Deletions cut 0 bases from V and 3 bases from J, with 15 bases between. The CDR3 DNA reads TGTGCCACCAGCAGAGACCCCGGGACTCCTCTCTACGAGCAGTACTTC. Translation: CATSRDPGTPLYEQYF.

This clonotype was observed a few times. The chain has TRBV20-1 and TRBJ2-5, with 7 bases lining up with TRBD1. Per germline, CDR1 DFQATT and CDR2 SNEGSKA (reference sequence). Unmatched junction bases numbered 11, after V lost 0 bases and J lost 4 bases. There are 16 residues in the CDR3. Here the CDR3 DNA reads TGCAGTGCTAGAGACCTCCGACAGGGTATGGCAGAGACCCAGTACTTC. This codes for CSARDLRQGMAETQYF.

V and J are TRBV25-1 and TRBJ1-4; TRBD1 is a possible D gene (5 bases). V was trimmed by 3 bases and J by 0 bases, leaving 17 bases between them. Germline lookup yields CDR1 MGHDK and CDR2 SYGVNS. CDR3 length: 18 amino acids. The CDR3: CASSDSHGSGATNEKLFF. The CDR3 DNA follows: TGTGCCAGCAGTGATTCCCACGGTTCGGGGGCAACTAATGAAAAACTGTTTTTT.

The sample holds a few counts of this clonotype. The chain joins TRBV5-6 to TRBJ1-2; no clear D gene. CDR3 length equals 14 residues. Germline CDR1 and CDR2: SGHDT and YYEEEE. V was trimmed by 3 bases and J by 5 bases, leaving 14 bases between them. This chain's CDR3 is CASSYTEVRYGYTF. As DNA, the CDR3 is TGTGCCAGCAGCTATACAGAGGTTCGGTATGGCTACACCTTC.

The chain recombines TRBV3-1 with TRBJ2-7; a possible D gene is TRBD2 (6 bases). The CDR3 is made up of 15 amino acids. Deletions cut 3 bases from V and 6 bases from J, with 18 bases between. The germline CDR1 and CDR2 sequences are LGHDT and YNNKEL (reference sequence). The CDR3 protein is CASSQELAVWGEQYF. The CDR3 region has the DNA TGTGCCAGCAGCCAGGAGTTAGCGGTGTGGGGCGAGCAGTACTTC.

This clonotype was seen a handful of times. V and J are TRBV27 and TRBJ2-7; D perhaps matches TRBD2 (5 bases). Per the germline V gene, CDR1 is MNHEY and CDR2 is SMNVEV (reference sequence). The CDR3 is 16 amino acids. V lost 8 bases and J 2 bases, leaving 22 bases between the germline ends. The CDR3 sequence: CASATTWSRRAYEQYF. In nucleotides, the CDR3 is TGTGCCAGCGCGACTACGTGGAGCAGGAGAGCCTACGAGCAGTACTTC.

The V gene is TRBV6-1, the J gene TRBJ2-1, with D perhaps given as TRBD1 or TRBD2 (5 bases each). The V gene lost 11 bases and the J gene lost 6 bases, with 17 bases spanning the gap. Germline lookup yields CDR1 MNHNS and CDR2 SASEGT. The CDR3 extends over 13 amino acids. The CDR3 sequence: CASRGPSGNEQFF. Written as DNA, the CDR3 is TGTGCCTCTCGGGGCCCTTCGGGCAATGAGCAGTTCTTC.

This rearrangement joins TRBV7-2 to TRBJ1-2; D call uncertain. V was clipped by 0 bases and J by 0 bases, with 5 bases between them. The CDR3 spans 14 residues. Germline CDR1 reads SGHTA; CDR2 reads FQGNSA. In DNA form, the CDR3 reads TGTGCCAGCAGCTTAGCACGAGCTAACTATGGCTACACCTTC. Encoded protein: CASSLARANYGYTF.

The J gene is TRBJ2-2, the V gene TRBV28, with 7 bases matching TRBD1. The CDR3 is 16 amino acids. J gave up 0 bases and V 4 bases, and 5 bases lay outside the gene matches. Germline CDR1 reads MDHEN; CDR2 reads SYDVKM. CDR3 sequence: CASSSGQTSNTGELFF. CDR3 DNA: TGTGCCAGCAGTTCGGGACAGACGTCGAACACCGGGGAGCTGTTTTTT.

This clonotype was observed a handful of times. This chain connects TRBV10-3 to TRBJ2-7; 14 bases are shared with TRBD2. Germline lookup yields CDR1 ENHRY and CDR2 SYGVKD. Trimming removed 6 bases from V and 2 bases from J; junction bases left unmatched: 3. The CDR3 contains 15 residues. The CDR3 DNA reads TGTGCCATCAGGGGGACTAGCGGGAGCCCCTACGAGCAGTACTTC. The encoded protein is CAIRGTSGSPYEQYF.

This clonotype was detected only a few times. The chain joins TRBV4-2 to TRBJ2-7, with D possibly being TRBD2 (5 bases). This CDR3 has 15 residues. V dropped 0 bases and J dropped 2 bases, with 11 bases sitting between them. The germline V gene encodes CDR1 LGHNA and CDR2 YNFKEQ. The CDR3 protein is CASSQDGQTTYEQYF. The CDR3 coding sequence is TGTGCCAGCAGCCAAGATGGGCAGACTACCTACGAGCAGTACTTC.

Only a few counts were recorded for this clonotype. The chain employs TRBV27 and TRBJ2-4, with D tentatively TRBD1 or TRBD2 (5 bases each). V lost 6 bases to trimming and J lost 10 bases, with 19 bases between them. The CDR3 sequence is 14 residues long. Germline V gives CDR1 MNHEY, CDR2 SMNVEV (reference sequence). CDR3 sequence: CASSRARDGAIQYF. The CDR3, as DNA: TGTGCCAGCAGCCGGGCCCGGGACGGCGCGATTCAGTACTTC.

The chain joins TRBV7-2 to TRBJ1-1; D is undetermined. The germline V gene encodes CDR1 SGHTA and CDR2 FQGNSA. V was shortened by 1 base and J by 3 bases, with 9 bases between the two germline ends. The CDR3 contains 14 residues. CDR3 coding DNA: TGTGCCAGCAGCTTAGGTTCAGCCGACACTGAAGCTTTCTTT. Its protein product is CASSLGSADTEAFF.

This clonotype was seen only a few times. V is TRBV6-5 and J is TRBJ2-7, with D possibly being TRBD1 (5 bases). This CDR3 spans 14 amino acids. Germline CDR1 MNHEY, CDR2 SVGAGI. V lost 4 bases and J 6 bases, leaving 16 bases between the germline ends. In DNA form, the CDR3 reads TGTGCCAGCAGTTCCCGGACATCTGCCGCCGAGCAGTACTTC. Protein product: CASSSRTSAAEQYF.

The table lists this clonotype with a count of one. As DNA, the CDR3 is TGTGCCAGCAGCACACAACGAGGACTAGCAGATCAGACCCAGTACTTC. Translating gives CASSTQRGLADQTQYF. The rearrangement uses TRBV7-6 and TRBJ2-5; 8 bases are a match to TRBD2. J lost 6 bases, V lost 5 bases, and 14 bases had no gene match. The CDR3 has 16 amino acids. CDR1 and CDR2 (germline): SGHVS, FNYEAQ.

The rearrangement links TRBV10-3 to TRBJ2-2, with 7 bases matching TRBD2. The J segment lost 6 bases and the V segment lost 4 bases, leaving 8 bases of the junction unmatched. Germline V lookup: CDR1 ENHRY, CDR2 SYGVKD. The CDR3 has 15 amino acids. CDR3 sequence: CAISVGGVGPGELFF. CDR3 in DNA: TGTGCCATCAGTGTTGGGGGGGTCGGTCCCGGGGAGCTGTTTTTT.

The rearrangement links TRBV6-5 to TRBJ1-5; 10 bases align to TRBD1. The CDR3 runs 12 residues. Germline lookup yields CDR1 MNHEY and CDR2 SVGAGI. V gave up 10 bases and J gave up 7 bases; unmatched junction bases: 4. CDR3 sequence (DNA): TGTGCCATCGGGACAGGGGTCCAGCCCCAGCATTTT. Protein: CAIGTGVQPQHF.

The sample holds a few counts of this clonotype. V and J are TRBV20-1 and TRBJ2-5; 14 bases map to TRBD2. The CDR3 has 17 amino acids. From germline, CDR1 is DFQATT and CDR2 SNEGSKA (reference sequence). Trimming removed 5 bases from V and 3 bases from J; junction bases left unmatched: 11. The CDR3 DNA sequence: TGCAGTGCTCGAAACCCACCGGGACTAGCGGGGGAAGAGACCCAGTACTTC. Its protein product is CSARNPPGLAGEETQYF.

This clonotype was detected a few times. The chain couples TRBV12-3 or TRBV12-4 to TRBJ2-5; 8 nucleotides align to TRBD1. The J segment lost 1 base and the V segment lost 6 bases, leaving 7 bases of the junction unmatched. The CDR3 extends over 15 amino acids. The CDR3: CASSHSGTGQETQYF. The CDR3 nucleotides read TGTGCCAGCAGCCATTCCGGGACAGGCCAAGAGACCCAGTACTTC.

The chain links TRBV4-1 to TRBJ2-2, with 11 bases matching TRBD1. The CDR3 is 14 amino acids. With V trimmed by 10 bases and J by 5 bases, 6 bases remained unmatched. CDR1 and CDR2 from the germline V gene are MGHRA and YSYEKL. The CDR3 DNA is TGCGCCACCCAGGACAGGGGGCGTACCGGGGAGCTGTTTTTT. Its protein is CATQDRGRTGELFF.

This clonotype was seen only a few times. This chain uses TRBV6-1 with TRBJ1-1; D is undetermined. The V gene's germline CDR1 is MNHNS and CDR2 SASEGT. This CDR3 has 16 amino acids. V dropped 1 base and J dropped 1 base, with 13 bases sitting between them. Written as DNA, the CDR3 is TGTGCCAGCAGTGAAGATGTAGTCGCCGCGAACACTGAAGCTTTCTTT. Translated: CASSEDVVAANTEAFF.

There are many counts of this clonotype. This chain connects TRBV29-1 to TRBJ2-1; TRBD2 might be the D (6 bases). Trimming cost V 3 bases and J 5 bases, with 17 bases left between them. Germline V CDR1 and CDR2: SQVTM, ANQGSEA. The CDR3 loop spans 15 amino acids. The CDR3, as DNA: TGCAGCGTTGATGATTGGGGGACTGGGGACAATGAGCAGTTCTTC. Its protein is CSVDDWGTGDNEQFF.

CDR3 DNA: TGTGCCAGCAATGCGTTCGACGGACGGGGAGAGACCCAGTACTTC. Translating gives CASNAFDGRGETQYF. The chain joins TRBV12-3 or TRBV12-4 to TRBJ2-5; D possibly corresponds to TRBD2 (5 bases). The V end was cut by 7 bases, the J end by 4 bases, with 19 bases between. This CDR3 is built from 15 residues.

This rearrangement joins TRBV20-1 to TRBJ1-6, with D unresolved. The CDR3 extends over 14 amino acids. The V and J ends lost 3 bases and 6 bases respectively, with 12 bases between them. Germline values: CDR1 DFQATT, CDR2 SNEGSKA (reference sequence). CDR3: CSASERKGNSPLHF. In DNA, the CDR3 is TGCAGTGCTAGTGAACGAAAGGGTAATTCACCCCTCCACTTT.

The CDR3 is CAISGGKGAERNNEQFF. CDR3 DNA: TGTGCCATCAGTGGGGGTAAAGGGGCGGAAAGAAATAATGAGCAGTTCTTC. The gene calls are TRBV10-3 and TRBJ2-1, with a possible D match to TRBD1 (5 bases). Trimming cost V 4 bases and J 7 bases, with 23 bases left between them. This CDR3 region has 17 residues. Germline V gene sequence: CDR1 ENHRY, CDR2 SYGVKD.